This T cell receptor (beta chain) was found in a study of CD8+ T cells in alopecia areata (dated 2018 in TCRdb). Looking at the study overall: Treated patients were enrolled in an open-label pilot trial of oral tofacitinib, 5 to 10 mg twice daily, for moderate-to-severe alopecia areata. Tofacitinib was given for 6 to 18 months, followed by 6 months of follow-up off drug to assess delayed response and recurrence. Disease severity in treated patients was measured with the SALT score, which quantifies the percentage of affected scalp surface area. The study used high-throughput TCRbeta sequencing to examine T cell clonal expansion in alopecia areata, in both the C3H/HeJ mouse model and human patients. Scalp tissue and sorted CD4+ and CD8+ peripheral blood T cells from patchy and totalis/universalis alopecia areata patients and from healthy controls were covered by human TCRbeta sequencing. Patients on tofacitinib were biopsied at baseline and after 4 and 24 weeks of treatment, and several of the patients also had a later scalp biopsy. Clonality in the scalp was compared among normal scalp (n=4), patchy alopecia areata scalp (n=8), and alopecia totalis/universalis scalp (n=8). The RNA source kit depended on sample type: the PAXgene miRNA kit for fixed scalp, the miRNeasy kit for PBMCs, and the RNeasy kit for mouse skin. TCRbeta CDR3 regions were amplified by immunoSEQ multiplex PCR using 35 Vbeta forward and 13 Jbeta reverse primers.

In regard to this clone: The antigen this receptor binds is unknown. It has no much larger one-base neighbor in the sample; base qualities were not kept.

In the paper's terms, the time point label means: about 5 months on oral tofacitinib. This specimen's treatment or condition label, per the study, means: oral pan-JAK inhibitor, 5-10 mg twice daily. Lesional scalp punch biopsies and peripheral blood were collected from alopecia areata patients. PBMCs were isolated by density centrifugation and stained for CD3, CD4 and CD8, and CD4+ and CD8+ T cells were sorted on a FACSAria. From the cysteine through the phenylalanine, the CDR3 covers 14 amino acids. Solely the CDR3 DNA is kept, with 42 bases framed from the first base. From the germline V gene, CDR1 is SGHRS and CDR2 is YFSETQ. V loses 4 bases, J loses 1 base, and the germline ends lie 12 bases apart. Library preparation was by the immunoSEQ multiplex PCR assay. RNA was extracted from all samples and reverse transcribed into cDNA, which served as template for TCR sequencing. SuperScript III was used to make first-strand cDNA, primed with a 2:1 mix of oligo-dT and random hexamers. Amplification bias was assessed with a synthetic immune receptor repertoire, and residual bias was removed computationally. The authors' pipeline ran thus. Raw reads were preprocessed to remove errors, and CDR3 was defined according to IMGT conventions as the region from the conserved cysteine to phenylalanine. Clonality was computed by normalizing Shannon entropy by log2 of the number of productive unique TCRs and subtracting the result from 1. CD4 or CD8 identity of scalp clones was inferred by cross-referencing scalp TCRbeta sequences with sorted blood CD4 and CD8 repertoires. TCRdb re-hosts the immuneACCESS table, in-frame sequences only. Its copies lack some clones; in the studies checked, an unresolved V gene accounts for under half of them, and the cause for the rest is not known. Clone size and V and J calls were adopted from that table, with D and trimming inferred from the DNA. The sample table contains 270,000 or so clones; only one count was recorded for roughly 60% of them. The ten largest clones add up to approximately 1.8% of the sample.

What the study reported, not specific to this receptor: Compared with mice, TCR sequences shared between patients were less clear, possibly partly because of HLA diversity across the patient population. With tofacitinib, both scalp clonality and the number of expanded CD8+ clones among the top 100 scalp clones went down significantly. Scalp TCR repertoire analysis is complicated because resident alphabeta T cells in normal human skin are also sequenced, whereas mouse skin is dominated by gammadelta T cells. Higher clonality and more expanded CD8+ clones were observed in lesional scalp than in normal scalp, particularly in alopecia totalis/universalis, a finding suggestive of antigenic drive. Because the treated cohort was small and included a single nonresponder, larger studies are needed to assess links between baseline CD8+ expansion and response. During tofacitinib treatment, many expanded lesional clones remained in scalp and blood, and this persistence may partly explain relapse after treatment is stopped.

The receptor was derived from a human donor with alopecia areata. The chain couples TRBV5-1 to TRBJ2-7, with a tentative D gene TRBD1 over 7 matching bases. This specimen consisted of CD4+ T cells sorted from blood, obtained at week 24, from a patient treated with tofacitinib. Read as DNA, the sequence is TGCGCCAGCAGCCGCCAGGGGGGTTCCTACGAGCAGTACTTC. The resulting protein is CASSRQGGSYEQYF.